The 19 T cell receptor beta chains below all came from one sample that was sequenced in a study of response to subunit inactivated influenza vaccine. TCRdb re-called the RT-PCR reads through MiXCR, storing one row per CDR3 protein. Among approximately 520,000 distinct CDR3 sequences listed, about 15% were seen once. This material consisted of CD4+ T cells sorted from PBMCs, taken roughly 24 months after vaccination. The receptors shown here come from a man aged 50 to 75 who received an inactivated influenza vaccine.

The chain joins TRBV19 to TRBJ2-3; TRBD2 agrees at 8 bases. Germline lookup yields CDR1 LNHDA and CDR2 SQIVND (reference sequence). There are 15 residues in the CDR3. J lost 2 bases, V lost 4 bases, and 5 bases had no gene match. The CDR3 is CASSTLAGYTDTQYF. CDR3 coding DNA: TGTGCCAGTAGTACCTTAGCGGGGTACACAGATACGCAGTATTTT.

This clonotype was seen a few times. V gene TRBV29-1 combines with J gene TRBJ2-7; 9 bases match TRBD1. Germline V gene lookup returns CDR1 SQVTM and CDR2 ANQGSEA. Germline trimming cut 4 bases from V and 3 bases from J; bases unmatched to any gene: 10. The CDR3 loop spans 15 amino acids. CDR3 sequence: CSVVYRDRVFYEQYF. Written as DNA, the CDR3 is TGCAGCGTTGTTTATCGGGACAGGGTTTTCTACGAGCAGTACTTC.

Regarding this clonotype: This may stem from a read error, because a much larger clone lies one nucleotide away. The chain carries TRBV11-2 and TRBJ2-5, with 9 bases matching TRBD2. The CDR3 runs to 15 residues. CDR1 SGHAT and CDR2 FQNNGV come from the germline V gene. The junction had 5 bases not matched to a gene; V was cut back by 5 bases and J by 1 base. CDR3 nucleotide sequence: TGTGCCAGCAGCATTTTTAGCGGGAGCCAAGAGACCCAGTACTTC. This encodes CASSIFSGSQETQYF.

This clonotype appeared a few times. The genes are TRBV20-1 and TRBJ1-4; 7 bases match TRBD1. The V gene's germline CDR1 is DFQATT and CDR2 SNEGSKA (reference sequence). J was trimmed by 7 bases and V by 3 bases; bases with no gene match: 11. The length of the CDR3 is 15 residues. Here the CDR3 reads CSASPAGQKIEKLFF. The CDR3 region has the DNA TGCAGTGCTAGCCCAGCGGGACAGAAAATTGAAAAACTGTTTTTT.

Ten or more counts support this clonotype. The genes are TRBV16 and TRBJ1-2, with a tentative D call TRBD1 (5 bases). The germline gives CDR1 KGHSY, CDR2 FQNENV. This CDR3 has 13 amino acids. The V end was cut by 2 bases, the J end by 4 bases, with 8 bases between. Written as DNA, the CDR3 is TGTGCCAGCAGCCAAGTCCAGGGCTATGGCTACACCTTC. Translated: CASSQVQGYGYTF.

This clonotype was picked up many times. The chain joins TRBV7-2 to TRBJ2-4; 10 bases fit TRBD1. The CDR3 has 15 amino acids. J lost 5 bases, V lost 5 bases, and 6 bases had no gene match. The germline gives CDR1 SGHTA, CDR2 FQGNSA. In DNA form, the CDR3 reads TGTGCCAGCAGCCATGACAGGGGGCGGCAAAACATTCAGTACTTC. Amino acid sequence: CASSHDRGRQNIQYF.

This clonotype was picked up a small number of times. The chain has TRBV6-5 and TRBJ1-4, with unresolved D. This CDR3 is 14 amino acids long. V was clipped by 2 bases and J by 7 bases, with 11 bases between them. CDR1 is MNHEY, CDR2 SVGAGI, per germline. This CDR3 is CASSYRGGSEKLFF. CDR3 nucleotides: TGTGCCAGCAGTTACCGGGGAGGGAGTGAAAAACTGTTTTTT.

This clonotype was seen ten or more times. The CDR3 nucleotides read TGCGCCAGCAGCTTTCAGGGGGATACAGATACGCAGTATTTT. Its protein product is CASSFQGDTDTQYF. V and J are TRBV5-1 and TRBJ2-3; 7 bases are a match to TRBD1. Germline loops: CDR1 SGHRS, CDR2 YFSETQ. This CDR3 spans 14 amino acids. V was clipped by 2 bases and J by 3 bases; unmatched bases: 3.

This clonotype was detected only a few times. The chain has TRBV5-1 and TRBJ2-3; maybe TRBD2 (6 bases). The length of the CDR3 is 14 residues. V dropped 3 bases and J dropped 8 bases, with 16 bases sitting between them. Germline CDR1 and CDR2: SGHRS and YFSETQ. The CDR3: CASSYVGGDGTQYF. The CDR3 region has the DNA TGCGCCAGCAGCTATGTCGGGGGTGATGGTACGCAGTATTTT.

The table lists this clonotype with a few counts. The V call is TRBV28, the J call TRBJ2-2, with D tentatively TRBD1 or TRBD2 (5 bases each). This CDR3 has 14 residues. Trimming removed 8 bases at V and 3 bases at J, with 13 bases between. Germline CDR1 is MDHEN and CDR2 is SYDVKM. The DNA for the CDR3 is TGTGCCAGCTTTGAACGGGGCTACACCGGGGAGCTGTTTTTT. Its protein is CASFERGYTGELFF.

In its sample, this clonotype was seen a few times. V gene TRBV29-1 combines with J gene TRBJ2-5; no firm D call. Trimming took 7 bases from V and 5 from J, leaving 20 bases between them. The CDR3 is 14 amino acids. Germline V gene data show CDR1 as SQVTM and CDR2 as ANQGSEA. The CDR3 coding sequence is TGCAGCGCCGAAGAATCGACCATGAAGGAGACCCAGTACTTC. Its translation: CSAEESTMKETQYF.

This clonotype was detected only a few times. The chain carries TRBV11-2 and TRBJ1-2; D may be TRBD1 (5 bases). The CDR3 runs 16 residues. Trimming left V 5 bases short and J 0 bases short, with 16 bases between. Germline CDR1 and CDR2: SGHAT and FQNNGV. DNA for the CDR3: TGTGCCAGCAGCGCACAAACAGGAGTTGCTAACTATGGCTACACCTTC. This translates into CASSAQTGVANYGYTF.

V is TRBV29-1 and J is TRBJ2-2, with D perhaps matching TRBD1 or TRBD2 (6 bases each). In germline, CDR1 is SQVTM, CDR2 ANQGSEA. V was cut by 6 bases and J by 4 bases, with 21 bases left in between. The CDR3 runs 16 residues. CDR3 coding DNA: TGCAGCGTCCTCAGGGCGGGACATGTCACCACCGGGGAGCTGTTTTTT. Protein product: CSVLRAGHVTTGELFF.

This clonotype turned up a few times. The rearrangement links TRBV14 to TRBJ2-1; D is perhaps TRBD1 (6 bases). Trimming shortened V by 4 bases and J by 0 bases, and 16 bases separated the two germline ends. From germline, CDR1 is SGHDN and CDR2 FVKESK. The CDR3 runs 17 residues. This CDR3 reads CASSPMHRASSYNEQFF. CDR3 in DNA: TGTGCCAGCAGCCCCATGCACAGGGCAAGCTCCTACAATGAGCAGTTCTTC. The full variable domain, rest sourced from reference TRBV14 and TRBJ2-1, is EAGVTQFPSHSVIEKGQTVTLRCDPISGHDNLYWYRRVMGKEIKFLLHFVKESKQDESGMPNNRFLAERTGGTYSTLKVQPAELEDSGVYFCASSPMHRASSYNEQFFGPGTRLTVL.

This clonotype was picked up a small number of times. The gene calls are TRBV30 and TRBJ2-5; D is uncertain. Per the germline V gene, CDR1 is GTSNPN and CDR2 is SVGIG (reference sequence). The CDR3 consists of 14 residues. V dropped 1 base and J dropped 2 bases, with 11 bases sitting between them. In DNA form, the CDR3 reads TGTGCCTGGAGTGGCTCGGTTCTTCAAGAGACCCAGTACTTC. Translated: CAWSGSVLQETQYF.

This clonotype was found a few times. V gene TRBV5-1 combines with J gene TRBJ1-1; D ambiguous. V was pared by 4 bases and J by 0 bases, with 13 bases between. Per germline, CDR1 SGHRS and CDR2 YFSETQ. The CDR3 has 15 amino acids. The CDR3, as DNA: TGCGCCAGCAGCCTGGATTTGGGTTTGAACACTGAAGCTTTCTTT. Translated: CASSLDLGLNTEAFF.

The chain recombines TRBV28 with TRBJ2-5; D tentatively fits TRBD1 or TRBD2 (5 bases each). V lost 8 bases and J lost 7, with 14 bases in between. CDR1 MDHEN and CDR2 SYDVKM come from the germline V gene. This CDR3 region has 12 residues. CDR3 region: CASSEGPMTQYF. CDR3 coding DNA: TGTGCCAGCTCAGAGGGACCCATGACCCAGTACTTC.

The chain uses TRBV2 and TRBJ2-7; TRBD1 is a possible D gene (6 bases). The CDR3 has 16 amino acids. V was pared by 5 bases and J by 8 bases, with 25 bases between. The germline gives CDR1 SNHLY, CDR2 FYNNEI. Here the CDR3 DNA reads TGTGCCAGCAGTTTCCCCAAGGACAGACGGGGTACGAAGCAGTACTTC. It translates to CASSFPKDRRGTKQYF.

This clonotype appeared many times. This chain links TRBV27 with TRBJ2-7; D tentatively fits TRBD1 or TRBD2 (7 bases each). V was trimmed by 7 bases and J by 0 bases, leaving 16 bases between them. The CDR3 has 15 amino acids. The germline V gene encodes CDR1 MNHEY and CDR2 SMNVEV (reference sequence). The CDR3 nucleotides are TGTGCCAGCACCAGGGGGGGCGGCGGCTCCTACGAGCAGTACTTC. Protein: CASTRGGGGSYEQYF.